Here is one T cell receptor (beta chain) with its context. The sample originates from a study of blood T cell repertoires in COVID-19. Study context: The United States, Italy and Spain supplied acute and convalescent COVID-19 samples. Sources were T cells, B-cell-depleted T cells, or PBMCs; the material itself was cDNA or gDNA.

The CDR3 contains 15 residues. Germline V CDR1 and CDR2: SGHDT, YYEEEE. V lost 3 bases, J lost 5 bases, and 7 bases stayed unmatched. Under the authors' procedure: Counts of nucleated cells, estimated from reference gene primer amplification, were obtained. TCRdb keeps only in-frame clones here, not all; method: immunoSEQ multiplex PCR. V and J calls and clone size come straight from that table; D and trimming were deduced from the DNA. Counted here are over 200,000 clones, about 86% occurring once; the ten biggest clones make up 1.5%. This TCR was sampled from a young man with active or convalescent COVID-19. V usage is TRBV5-6 and J usage is TRBJ2-1; 8 bases align to TRBD1. Sequencing used peripheral blood. The CDR3 sequence is CASSWRTGKDNEQFF. Written as DNA, the CDR3 is TGTGCCAGCAGCTGGAGGACAGGGAAAGACAATGAGCAGTTCTTC.